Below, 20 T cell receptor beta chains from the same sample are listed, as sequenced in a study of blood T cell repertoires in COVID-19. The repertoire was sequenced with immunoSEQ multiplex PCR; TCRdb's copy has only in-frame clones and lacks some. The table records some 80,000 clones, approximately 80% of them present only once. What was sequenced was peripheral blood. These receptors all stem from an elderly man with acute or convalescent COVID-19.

CDR3 coding DNA: TGTGCCAGCAGCCAGAGCCGGGACTCCATCCTTCAGTTCTTC. Translated: CASSQSRDSILQFF. The chain uses TRBV7-2 and TRBJ2-1; tentative D call: TRBD2 (6 bases). Germline CDR1 is SGHTA and CDR2 is FQGNSA. The V and J ends lost 5 bases and 13 bases respectively, with 21 bases between them. This CDR3 comprises 14 residues.

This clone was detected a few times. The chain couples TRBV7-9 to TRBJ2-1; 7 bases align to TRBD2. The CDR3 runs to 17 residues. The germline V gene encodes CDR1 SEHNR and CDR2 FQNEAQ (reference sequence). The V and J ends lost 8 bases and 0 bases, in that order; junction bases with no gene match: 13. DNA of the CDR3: TGTGCCAGCGAAAAGACCCAGATAGCGGGCTCCTACAATGAGCAGTTCTTC. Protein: CASEKTQIAGSYNEQFF.

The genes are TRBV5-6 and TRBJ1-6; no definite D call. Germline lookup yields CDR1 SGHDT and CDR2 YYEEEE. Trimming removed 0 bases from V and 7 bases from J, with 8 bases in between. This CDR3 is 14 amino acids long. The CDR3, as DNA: TGTGCCAGCAGCTTGGAACAGAAAAATTCACCCCTCCACTTT. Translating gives CASSLEQKNSPLHF.

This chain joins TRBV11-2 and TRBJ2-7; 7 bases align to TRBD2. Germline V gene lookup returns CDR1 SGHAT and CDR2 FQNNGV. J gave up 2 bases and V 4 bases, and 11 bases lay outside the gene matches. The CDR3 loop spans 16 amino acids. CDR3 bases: TGTGCCAGCAGCTCCCGGGCTAGCGGCTTCACCTACGAGCAGTACTTC. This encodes CASSSRASGFTYEQYF.

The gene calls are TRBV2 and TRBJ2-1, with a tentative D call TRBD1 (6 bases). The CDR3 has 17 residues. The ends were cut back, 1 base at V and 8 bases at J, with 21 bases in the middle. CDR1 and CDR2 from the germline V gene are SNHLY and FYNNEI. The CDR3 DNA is TGTGCCAGCAGTGAAGTCGCGCCGGGACAACCAAGGCATGAGCAGTTCTTC. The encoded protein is CASSEVAPGQPRHEQFF.

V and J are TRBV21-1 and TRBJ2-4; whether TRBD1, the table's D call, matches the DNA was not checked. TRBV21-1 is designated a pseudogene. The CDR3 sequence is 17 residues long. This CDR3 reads CASSKPRAGGAKNIQYF. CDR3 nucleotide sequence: TGTGCCAGCAGCAAACCTAGGGCAGGGGGAGCCAAAAACATTCAGTACTTC.

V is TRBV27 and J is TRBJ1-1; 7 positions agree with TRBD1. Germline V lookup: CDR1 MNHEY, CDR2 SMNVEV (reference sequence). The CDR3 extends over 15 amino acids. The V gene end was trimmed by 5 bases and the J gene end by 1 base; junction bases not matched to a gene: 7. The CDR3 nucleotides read TGTGCCAGCAGTCCGAGACAGGGAAGGAACACTGAAGCTTTCTTT. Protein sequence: CASSPRQGRNTEAFF.

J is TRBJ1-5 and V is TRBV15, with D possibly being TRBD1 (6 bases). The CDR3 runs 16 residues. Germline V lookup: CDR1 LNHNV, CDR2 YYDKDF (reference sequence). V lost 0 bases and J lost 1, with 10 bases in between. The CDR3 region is CATSRDGGASNQPQHF. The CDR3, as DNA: TGTGCCACCAGCAGAGATGGGGGGGCCAGCAATCAGCCCCAGCATTTT.

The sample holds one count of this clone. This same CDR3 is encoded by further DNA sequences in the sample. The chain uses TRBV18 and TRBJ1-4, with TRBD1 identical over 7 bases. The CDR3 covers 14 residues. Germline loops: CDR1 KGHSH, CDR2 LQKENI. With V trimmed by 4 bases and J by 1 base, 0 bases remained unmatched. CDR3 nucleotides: TGTGCCAGCTCACGACAGGGAACTAATGAAAAACTGTTTTTT. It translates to CASSRQGTNEKLFF.

CDR3 nucleotide sequence: TGTGCCAGCAGCTTGGGAGGGGGCTATGAAAAACTGTTTTTT. It encodes CASSLGGGYEKLFF. The J gene is TRBJ1-4, the V gene TRBV5-6; 7 nucleotides match TRBD1. CDR3 length equals 14 residues. Germline CDR1 is SGHDT and CDR2 is YYEEEE. The ends lost 0 bases at V and 6 bases at J; junction bases unmatched: 2. The whole variable domain, remainder taken from reference TRBV5-6 and TRBJ1-4, is DAGVTQSPTHLIKTRGQQVTLRCSPKSGHDTVSWYQQALGQGPQFIFQYYEEEERQRGNFPDRFSGHQFPNYSSELNVNALLLGDSALYLCASSLGGGYEKLFFGSGTQLSVL.

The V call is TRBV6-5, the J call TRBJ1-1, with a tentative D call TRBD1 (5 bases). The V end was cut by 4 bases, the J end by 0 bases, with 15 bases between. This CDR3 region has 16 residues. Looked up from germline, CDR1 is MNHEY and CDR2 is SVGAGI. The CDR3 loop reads CASSFGHLRVNTEAFF. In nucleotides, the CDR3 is TGTGCCAGCAGTTTCGGACATTTAAGAGTGAACACTGAAGCTTTCTTT.

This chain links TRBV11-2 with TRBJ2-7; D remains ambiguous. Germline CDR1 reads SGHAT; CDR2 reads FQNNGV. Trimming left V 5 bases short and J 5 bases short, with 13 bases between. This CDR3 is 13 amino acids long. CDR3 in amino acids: CASSRVSFNEQYF. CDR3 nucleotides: TGTGCCAGCAGCCGGGTCAGTTTCAACGAGCAGTACTTC.

The CDR3 DNA follows: TGTGCCAGCAGCCCGTGGACAGGGGAAGACTATGGCTACACCTTC. This codes for CASSPWTGEDYGYTF. The chain combines TRBV3-1 (or the pseudogene TRBV3-2) with TRBJ1-2, with 9 nucleotides matching TRBD1. V shed 4 bases, J shed 3 bases, and the junction held 6 bases outside the gene matches. The CDR3 consists of 15 residues. Germline V lookup: CDR1 LGHDT, CDR2 YNNKEL (reference sequence).

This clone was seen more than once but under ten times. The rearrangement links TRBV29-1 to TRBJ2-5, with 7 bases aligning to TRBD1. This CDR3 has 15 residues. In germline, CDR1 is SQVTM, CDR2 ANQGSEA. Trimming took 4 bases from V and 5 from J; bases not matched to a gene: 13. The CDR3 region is CSVGPHDRVGETQYF. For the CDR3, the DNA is TGCAGCGTTGGCCCCCACGACAGGGTGGGGGAGACCCAGTACTTC.

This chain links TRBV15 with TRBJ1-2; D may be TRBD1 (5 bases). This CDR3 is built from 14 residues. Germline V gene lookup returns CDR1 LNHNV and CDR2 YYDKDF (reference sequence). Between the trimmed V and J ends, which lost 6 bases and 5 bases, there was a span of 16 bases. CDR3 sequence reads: CATRHSDQGYGYTF. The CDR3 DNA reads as TGTGCCACCAGGCACTCGGACCAGGGATATGGCTACACCTTC.

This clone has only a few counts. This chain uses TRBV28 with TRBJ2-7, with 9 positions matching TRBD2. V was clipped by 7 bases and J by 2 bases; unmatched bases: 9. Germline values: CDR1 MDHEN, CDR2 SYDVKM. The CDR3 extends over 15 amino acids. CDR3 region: CASTGSGGKAYEQYF. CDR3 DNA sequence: TGTGCCAGCACCGGGAGCGGGGGGAAGGCCTACGAGCAGTACTTC.

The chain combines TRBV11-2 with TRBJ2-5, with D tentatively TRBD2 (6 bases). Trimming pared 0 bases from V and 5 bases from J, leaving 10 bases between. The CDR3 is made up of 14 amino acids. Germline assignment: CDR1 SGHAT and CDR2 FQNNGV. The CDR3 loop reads CASSLEWGGETQYF. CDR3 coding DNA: TGTGCCAGCAGCTTAGAGTGGGGAGGTGAGACCCAGTACTTC.

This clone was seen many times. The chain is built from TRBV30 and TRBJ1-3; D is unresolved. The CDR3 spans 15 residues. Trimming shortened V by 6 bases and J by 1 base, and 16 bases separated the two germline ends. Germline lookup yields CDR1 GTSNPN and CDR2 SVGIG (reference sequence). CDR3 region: CACPGVTGSGNTIYF. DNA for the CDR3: TGTGCCTGCCCCGGAGTTACGGGTTCTGGAAACACCATATATTTT.

CDR3 amino acids: CASSFTELSTDTQYF. The CDR3 DNA sequence: TGTGCCAGCAGCTTCACGGAGTTAAGCACAGATACGCAGTATTTT. The rearrangement uses TRBV7-9 and TRBJ2-3; no clear D. Looked up from germline, CDR1 is SEHNR and CDR2 is FQNEAQ (reference sequence). The germline V and J ends were trimmed by 3 bases and 0 bases, with 10 bases remaining between them. The CDR3 is 15 amino acids.

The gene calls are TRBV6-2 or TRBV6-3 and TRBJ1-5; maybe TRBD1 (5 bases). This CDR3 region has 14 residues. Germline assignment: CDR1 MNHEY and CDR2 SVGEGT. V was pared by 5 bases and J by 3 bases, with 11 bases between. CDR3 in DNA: TGTGCCAGCAGTAAGGGACTGTACAATCAGCCCCAGCATTTT. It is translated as CASSKGLYNQPQHF.